This T cell receptor beta chain came from a study of T cells in Graves' hyperthyroidism and ophthalmopathy. For the study at large: The initial diagnosis was the point when peripheral blood was collected, ahead of any treatment.

The source material, RNA transcripts, was used to amplify TCR beta CDR3 regions. Researchers ran a first-round RT-PCR on the TCR CDR3 using the HTBI primer set. MiXCR, run by TCRdb on the multiplex PCR reads, gives a single entry per CDR3 protein. The table lists hundreds of thousands of distinct CDR3 sequences, approximately 14% of them singletons. The sequencing sample was made of blood. The source of this sequence is a woman aged 18-29 years with Graves' hyperthyroidism.

The CDR3 protein is CASSVSGRGTETQYF. The DNA for the CDR3 is TGTGCCAGCAGCGTAAGCGGGCGGGGGACGGAGACCCAGTACTTC. The chain uses TRBV3-1 and TRBJ2-5; 7 bases are shared with TRBD2. The CDR3 has 15 residues. Germline assignment: CDR1 LGHDT and CDR2 YNNKEL (reference sequence). V trimming: 5 bases; J trimming: 5 bases; junction bases outside the gene matches: 11.